This TCR beta chain derives from a study of blood T cell repertoires in COVID-19. For the study at large: COVID-19 samples, acute and convalescent, were from the United States, Italy and Spain.

Trimming cost V 10 bases and J 4 bases, with 14 bases left between them. The CDR3 consists of 12 residues. Germline CDR1 ENHRY, CDR2 SYGVKD. The authors' processing: It was from reference gene primer amplification that nucleated cell counts were estimated. Measured with immunoSEQ multiplex PCR; TCRdb has only the in-frame clones, and not every one. The DNA was the basis for D and trimming; V, J and clone size are from that table. The repertoire includes 120,000 to 150,000 clones, approximately 84% of them detected once, and over 5% sits in the top ten. This TCR was recovered from a human donor in a cohort sampled during active COVID-19. The V and J genes are TRBV10-3 and TRBJ2-7, with D possibly TRBD1 on 6 matching bases. Sequences were obtained from peripheral blood. CDR3: CATRDIPYEQYF. The CDR3 nucleotides are TGTGCCACCCGGGACATCCCTTACGAGCAGTACTTC.